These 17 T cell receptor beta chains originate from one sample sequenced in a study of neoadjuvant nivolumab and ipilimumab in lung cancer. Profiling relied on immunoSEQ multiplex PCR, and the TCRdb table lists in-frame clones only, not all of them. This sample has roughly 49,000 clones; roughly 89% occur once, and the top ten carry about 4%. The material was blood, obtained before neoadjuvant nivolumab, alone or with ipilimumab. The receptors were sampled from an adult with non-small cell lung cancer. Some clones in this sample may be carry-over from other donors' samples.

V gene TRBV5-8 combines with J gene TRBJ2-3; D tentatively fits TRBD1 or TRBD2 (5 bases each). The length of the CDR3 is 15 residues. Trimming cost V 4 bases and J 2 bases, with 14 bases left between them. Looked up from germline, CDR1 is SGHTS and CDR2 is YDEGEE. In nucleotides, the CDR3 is TGTGCCAGCAGCCCGGGGCAGGAGCCCACAGATACGCAGTATTTT. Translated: CASSPGQEPTDTQYF. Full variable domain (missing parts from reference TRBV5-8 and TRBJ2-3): EAGVTQSPTHLIKTRGQQATLRCSPISGHTSVYWYQQALGLGLQFLLWYDEGEERNRGNFPPRFSGRQFPNYSSELNVNALELEDSALYLCASSPGQEPTDTQYFGPGTRLTVL.

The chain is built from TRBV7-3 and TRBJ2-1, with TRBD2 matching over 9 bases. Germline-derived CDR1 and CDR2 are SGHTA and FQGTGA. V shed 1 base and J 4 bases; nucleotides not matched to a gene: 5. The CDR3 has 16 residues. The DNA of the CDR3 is TGTGCCAGCAGCTTAAAGGCGGGAGGGTTGTACAATGAGCAGTTCTTC. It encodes CASSLKAGGLYNEQFF. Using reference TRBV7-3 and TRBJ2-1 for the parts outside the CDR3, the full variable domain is GAGVSQTPSNKVTEKGKYVELRCDPISGHTALYWYRQSLGQGPEFLIYFQGTGAADDSGLPNDRFFAVRPEGSVSTLKIQRTERGDSAVYLCASSLKAGGLYNEQFFGPGTRLTVL.

This chain's CDR3 is CASSLAEDRYEQYF. The CDR3 DNA follows: TGTGCCAGCAGTTTAGCGGAGGACAGGTACGAGCAGTACTTC. The chain has TRBV6-1 and TRBJ2-7; a possible D gene is TRBD1 (7 bases). Germline lookup yields CDR1 MNHNS and CDR2 SASEGT. CDR3 length: 14 residues. V was pared by 5 bases and J by 4 bases, with 15 bases between.

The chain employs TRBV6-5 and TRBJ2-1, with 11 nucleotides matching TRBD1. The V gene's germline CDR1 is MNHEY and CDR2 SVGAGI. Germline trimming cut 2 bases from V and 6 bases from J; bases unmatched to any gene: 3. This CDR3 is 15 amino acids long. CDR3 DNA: TGTGCCAGCAGTTACCGGGACAGGGGGGTCAATGAGCAGTTCTTC. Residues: CASSYRDRGVNEQFF.

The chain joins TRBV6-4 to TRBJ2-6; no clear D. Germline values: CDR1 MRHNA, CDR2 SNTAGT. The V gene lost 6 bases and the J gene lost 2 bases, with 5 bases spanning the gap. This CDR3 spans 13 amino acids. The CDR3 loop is CASRSTGANVLTF. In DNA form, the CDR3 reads TGTGCCAGCAGAAGTACTGGGGCCAACGTCCTGACTTTC.

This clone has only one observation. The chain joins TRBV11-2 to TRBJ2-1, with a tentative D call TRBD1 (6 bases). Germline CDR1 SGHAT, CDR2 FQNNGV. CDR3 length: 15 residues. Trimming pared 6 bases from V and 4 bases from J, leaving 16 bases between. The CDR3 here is CASRPPLTGYNEQFF. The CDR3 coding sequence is TGTGCCAGCAGGCCCCCGTTGACAGGTTACAATGAGCAGTTCTTC.

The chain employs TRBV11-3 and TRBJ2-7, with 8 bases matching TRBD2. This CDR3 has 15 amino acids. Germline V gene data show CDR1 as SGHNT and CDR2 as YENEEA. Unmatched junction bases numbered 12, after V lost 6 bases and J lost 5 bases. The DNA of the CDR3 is TGTGCCAGCAGGCCTATCCTTAGCGGGATCGACGAGCAGTACTTC. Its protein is CASRPILSGIDEQYF.

This CDR3 is CATSRDGTAWDNGYTF. The CDR3, as DNA: TGTGCCACCAGCAGAGATGGGACAGCCTGGGACAATGGCTACACCTTC. V is TRBV15 and J is TRBJ1-2; the match to TRBD1 covers 7 bases. J was trimmed by 6 bases and V by 0 bases; bases with no gene match: 10. Germline V gives CDR1 LNHNV, CDR2 YYDKDF (reference sequence). The CDR3 consists of 16 residues.

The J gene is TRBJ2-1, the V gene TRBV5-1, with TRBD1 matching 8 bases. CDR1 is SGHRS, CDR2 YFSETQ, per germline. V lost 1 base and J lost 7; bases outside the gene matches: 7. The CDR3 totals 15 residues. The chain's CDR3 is CASSLQTGGNNEQFF. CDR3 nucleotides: TGCGCCAGCAGCTTGCAAACAGGGGGGAATAATGAGCAGTTCTTC.

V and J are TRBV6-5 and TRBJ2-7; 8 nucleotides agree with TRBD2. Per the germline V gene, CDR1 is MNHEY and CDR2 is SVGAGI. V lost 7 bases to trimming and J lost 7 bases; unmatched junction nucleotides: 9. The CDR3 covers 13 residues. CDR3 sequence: CASTRGTSGEQYF. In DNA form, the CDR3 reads TGTGCCAGCACCAGAGGGACTAGTGGAGAGCAGTACTTC.

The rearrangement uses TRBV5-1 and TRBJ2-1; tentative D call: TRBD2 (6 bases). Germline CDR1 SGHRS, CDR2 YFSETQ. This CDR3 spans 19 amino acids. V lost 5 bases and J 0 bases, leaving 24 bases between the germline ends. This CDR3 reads CASSQPLGGDLSSYNEQFF. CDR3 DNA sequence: TGCGCCAGCAGTCAACCGCTTGGCGGGGACCTCAGCTCCTACAATGAGCAGTTCTTC.

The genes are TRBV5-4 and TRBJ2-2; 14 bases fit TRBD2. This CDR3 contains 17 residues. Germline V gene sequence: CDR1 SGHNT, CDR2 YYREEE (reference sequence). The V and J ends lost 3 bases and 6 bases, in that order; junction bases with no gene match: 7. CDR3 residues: CASSSPGLAGVAGELFF. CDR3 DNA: TGTGCCAGCAGCTCCCCGGGACTAGCGGGAGTCGCCGGGGAGCTGTTTTTT.

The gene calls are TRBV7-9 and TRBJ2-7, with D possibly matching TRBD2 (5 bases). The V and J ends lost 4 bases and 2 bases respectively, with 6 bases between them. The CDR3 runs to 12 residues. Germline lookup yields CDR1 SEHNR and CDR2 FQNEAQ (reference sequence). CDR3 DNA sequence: TGTGCCAGCAGCTCCGGGACCTACGAGCAGTACTTC. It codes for CASSSGTYEQYF.

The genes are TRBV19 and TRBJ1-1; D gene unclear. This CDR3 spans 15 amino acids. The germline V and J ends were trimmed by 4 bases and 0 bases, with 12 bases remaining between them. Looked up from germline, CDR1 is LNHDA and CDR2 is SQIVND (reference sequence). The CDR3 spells CASSTPDVLNTEAFF. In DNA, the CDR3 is TGTGCCAGTAGTACCCCGGACGTCCTGAACACTGAAGCTTTCTTT.

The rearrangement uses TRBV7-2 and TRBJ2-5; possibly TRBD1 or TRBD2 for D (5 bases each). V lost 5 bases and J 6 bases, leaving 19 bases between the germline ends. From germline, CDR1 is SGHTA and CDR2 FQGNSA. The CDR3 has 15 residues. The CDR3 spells CASSSGTPTGQTQYF. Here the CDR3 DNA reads TGTGCCAGCAGCAGTGGGACCCCAACTGGGCAGACCCAGTACTTC.

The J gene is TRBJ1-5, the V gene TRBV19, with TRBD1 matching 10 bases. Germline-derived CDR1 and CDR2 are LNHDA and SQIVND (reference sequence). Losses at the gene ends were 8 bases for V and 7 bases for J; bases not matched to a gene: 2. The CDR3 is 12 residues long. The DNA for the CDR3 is TGTGCCAGTGGACAGGGGGGCCAGCCCCAGCATTTT. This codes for CASGQGGQPQHF.

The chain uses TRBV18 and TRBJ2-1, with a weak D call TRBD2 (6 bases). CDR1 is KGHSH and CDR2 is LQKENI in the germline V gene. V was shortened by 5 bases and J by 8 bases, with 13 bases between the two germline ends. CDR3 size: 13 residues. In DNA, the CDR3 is TGTGCCAGCTCATCGGCCCAGCGGGATGAGCAGTTCTTC. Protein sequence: CASSSAQRDEQFF.